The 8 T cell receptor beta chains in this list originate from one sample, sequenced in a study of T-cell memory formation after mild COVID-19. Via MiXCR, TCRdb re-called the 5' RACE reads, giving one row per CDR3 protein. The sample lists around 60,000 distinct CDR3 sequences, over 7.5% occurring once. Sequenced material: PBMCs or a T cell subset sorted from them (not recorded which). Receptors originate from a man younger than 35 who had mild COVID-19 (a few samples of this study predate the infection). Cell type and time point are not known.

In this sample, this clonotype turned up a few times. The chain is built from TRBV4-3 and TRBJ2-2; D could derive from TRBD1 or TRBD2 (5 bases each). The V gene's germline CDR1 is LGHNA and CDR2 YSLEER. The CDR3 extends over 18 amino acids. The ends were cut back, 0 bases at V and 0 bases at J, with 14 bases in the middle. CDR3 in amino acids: CASSQEGIGATNTGELFF. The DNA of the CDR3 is TGCGCCAGCAGCCAAGAAGGAATCGGGGCCACGAACACCGGGGAGCTGTTTTTT.

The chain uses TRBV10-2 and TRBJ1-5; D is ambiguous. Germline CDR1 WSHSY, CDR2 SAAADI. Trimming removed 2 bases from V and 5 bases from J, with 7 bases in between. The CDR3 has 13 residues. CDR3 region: CASSEASYQPQHF. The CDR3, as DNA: TGCGCCAGCAGTGAGGCCAGCTATCAGCCCCAGCATTTT.

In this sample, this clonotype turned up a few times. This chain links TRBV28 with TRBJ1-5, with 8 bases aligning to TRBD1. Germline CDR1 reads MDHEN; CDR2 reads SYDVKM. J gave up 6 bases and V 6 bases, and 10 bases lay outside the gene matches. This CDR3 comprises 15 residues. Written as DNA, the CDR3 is TGTGCCAGCAGCCTGGGGGGACAGGATCCTCAGCCCCAGCATTTT. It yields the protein CASSLGGQDPQPQHF.

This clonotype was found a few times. The CDR3 is CASSPAYYGYTF. CDR3 nucleotides: TGTGCCAGCAGTCCTGCGTACTATGGCTACACCTTC. V is TRBV12-3 or TRBV12-4 and J is TRBJ1-2; D unresolved. Trimming took 5 bases from V and 3 from J, leaving 7 bases between them. The CDR3 runs to 12 residues.

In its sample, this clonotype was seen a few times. The CDR3 here is CASSPTGTSGANVLTF. In nucleotides, the CDR3 is TGTGCCAGCTCCCCAACGGGGACCTCTGGGGCCAACGTCCTGACTTTC. The gene calls are TRBV18 and TRBJ2-6; D possibly matches TRBD1 or TRBD2 (5 bases each). V shed 6 bases and J shed 0 bases, with 12 bases lying between them. The V gene's germline CDR1 is KGHSH and CDR2 LQKENI. The CDR3 sequence is 16 residues long.

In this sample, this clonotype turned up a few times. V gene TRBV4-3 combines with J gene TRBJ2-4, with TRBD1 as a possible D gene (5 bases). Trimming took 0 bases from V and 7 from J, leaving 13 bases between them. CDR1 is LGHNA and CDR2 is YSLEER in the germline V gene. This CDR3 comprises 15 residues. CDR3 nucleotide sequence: TGCGCCAGCAGCCAAGAGTGGGGCTTTGGGAACATTCAGTACTTC. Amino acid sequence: CASSQEWGFGNIQYF.

CDR3 nucleotide sequence: TGTGCCAGCTCATATGTATCTAGTGGTTCACCCCTCCACTTT. It encodes CASSYVSSGSPLHF. The chain carries TRBV18 and TRBJ1-6, with D unclear. CDR1 is KGHSH, CDR2 LQKENI, per germline. V gave up 5 bases and J gave up 9 bases, with 14 bases separating them. This CDR3 is built from 14 residues.

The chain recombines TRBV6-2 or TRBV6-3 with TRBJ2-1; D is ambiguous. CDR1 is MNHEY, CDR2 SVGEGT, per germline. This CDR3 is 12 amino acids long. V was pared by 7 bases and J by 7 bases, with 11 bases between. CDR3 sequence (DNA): TGTGCCAGCACCCTGGGTGGAAATGAGCAGTTCTTC. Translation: CASTLGGNEQFF.